The clone carrying this T cell receptor (beta chain) was detected ten times or more. The antigen is not known. This specimen comes from a study of T cells after yellow fever vaccination. TCRdb fed the 5' RACE reads into MiXCR, producing one record per CDR3 protein. The table includes about 140,000 distinct CDR3 sequences, around 7.7% detected once. General observations from the study: A small share of clonotypes appeared in both CD4 and CD8 compartments. After the booster, roughly 96% of CD4 and more than 75% of CD8 primary-response clones were re-detected.

Germline assignment: CDR1 SGHVS and CDR2 FNYEAQ. After removal of 1 base from V and 3 bases from J, the junction contained 2 bases not matched to a gene. The length of the CDR3 is 14 residues. The clonotype comes from a man aged 25-40 years who received the YFV17D yellow fever vaccine. V usage is TRBV7-6 and J usage is TRBJ2-5, with 7 bases identical to TRBD2. Sequencing used CD4+ T cells sorted from PBMCs, obtained 5 days after the yellow fever booster vaccination. The CDR3, as DNA: TGTGCCAGCAGCTTAGAAGCGGGAAAAGAGACCCAGTACTTC. Translation: CASSLEAGKETQYF.